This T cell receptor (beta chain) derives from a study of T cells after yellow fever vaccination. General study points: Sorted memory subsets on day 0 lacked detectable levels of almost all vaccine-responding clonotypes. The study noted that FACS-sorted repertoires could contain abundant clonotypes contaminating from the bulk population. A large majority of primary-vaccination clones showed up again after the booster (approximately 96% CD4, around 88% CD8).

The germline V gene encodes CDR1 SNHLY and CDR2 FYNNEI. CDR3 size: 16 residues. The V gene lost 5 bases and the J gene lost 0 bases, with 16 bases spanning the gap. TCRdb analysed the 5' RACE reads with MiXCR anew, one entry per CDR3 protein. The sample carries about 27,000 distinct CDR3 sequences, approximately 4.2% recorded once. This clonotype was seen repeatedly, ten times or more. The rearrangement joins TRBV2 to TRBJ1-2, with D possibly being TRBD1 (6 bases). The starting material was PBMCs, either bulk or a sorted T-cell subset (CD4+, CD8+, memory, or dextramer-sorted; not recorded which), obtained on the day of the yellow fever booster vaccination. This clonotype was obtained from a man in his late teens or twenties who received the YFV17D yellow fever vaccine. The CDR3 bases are TGTGCCAGCAGTATAATCCGGGACAAAGCTAACTATGGCTACACCTTC. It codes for CASSIIRDKANYGYTF.